The clone carrying this TCR beta chain has more than one count but fewer than ten. For TCRbeta, the library was prepared with unique molecular identifiers. TCRdb used MiXCR to reprocess the PCR reads, holding one entry per CDR3 protein. The sample holds around 400,000 distinct CDR3 sequences, approximately 11% seen once. This sample is drawn from a study of T-cell reconstitution after alpha-beta-depleted transplantation in children. The CDR3 loop spans 16 amino acids. V shed 2 bases, J shed 0 bases, and the junction held 3 bases outside the gene matches. Per germline, CDR1 GTSNPN and CDR2 SVGIG (reference sequence).

The specimen comprised PBMCs from the stem cell graft donor, sampled from the stem cell graft. The TCR originated in a human donor who donated a stem cell graft to a child with acute myeloid leukemia. The chain carries TRBV30 and TRBJ2-1; 11 bases fit TRBD2. The CDR3 DNA reads as TGTGCCTGGAGTCGACTAGCGGGGAGCTCCTACAATGAGCAGTTCTTC. Amino acid sequence: CAWSRLAGSSYNEQFF.